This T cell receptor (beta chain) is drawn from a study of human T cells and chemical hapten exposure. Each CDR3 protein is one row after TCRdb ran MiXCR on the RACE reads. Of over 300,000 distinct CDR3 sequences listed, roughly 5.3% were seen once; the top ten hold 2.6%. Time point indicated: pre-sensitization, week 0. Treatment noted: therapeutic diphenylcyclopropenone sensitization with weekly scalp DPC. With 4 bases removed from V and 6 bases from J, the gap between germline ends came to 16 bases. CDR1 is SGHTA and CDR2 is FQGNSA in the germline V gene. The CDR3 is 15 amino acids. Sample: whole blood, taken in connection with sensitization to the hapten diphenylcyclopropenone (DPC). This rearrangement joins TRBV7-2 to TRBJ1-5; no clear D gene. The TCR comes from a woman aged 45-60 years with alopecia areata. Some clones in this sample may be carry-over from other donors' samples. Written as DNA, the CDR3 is TGTGCCAGCAGCTACTCGACAAGGGTCGGTCAGCCCCAGCATTTT. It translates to CASSYSTRVGQPQHF.